The sequence of this T cell receptor (beta chain) was determined in a study of blood T cell repertoires in COVID-19. The CDR3 has 17 residues. The V segment lost 1 base and the J segment 1 base; nucleotides outside the gene matches: 9. CDR1 is LNHDA, CDR2 SQIVND, per germline (reference sequence). Assay: immunoSEQ multiplex PCR; the TCRdb copy retains only in-frame clones and omits some. The sample contains about 250,000 clones, 80% to 90% of which appear only once. The rearrangement links TRBV19 to TRBJ1-1, with 7 bases identical to TRBD1. The TCR originated in a man at least 80 years old with acute or convalescent COVID-19. Sequenced input: peripheral blood. The CDR3 spells CASSIGARGKENTEAFF. The CDR3 DNA sequence: TGTGCCAGTAGTATAGGGGCCAGGGGGAAGGAGAACACTGAAGCTTTCTTT.